This T cell receptor beta chain appears in the sequencing data of a study of CD8 T cells in Susac syndrome. Sequencing of TCR beta was undertaken in CD8+ and CD4+ T cells derived from blood. Controls were age- and sex-matched healthy donors. FACS was used to enrich TEMRA cells, whereas the CD8+ and CD4+ T cells were obtained by negative isolation. The CDR3 loop spans 14 amino acids. The germline CDR1 and CDR2 sequences are SEHNR and FQNEAQ (reference sequence). J lost 4 bases, V lost 3 bases, and 4 bases had no gene match. This clonotype was seen a single time. It was with random hexamers that roughly 0.45 to 1 ug RNA was reverse transcribed. TCRdb independently ran MiXCR on the immunoSEQ multiplex PCR reads; one entry per CDR3 protein. The data show 150,000 to 200,000 distinct CDR3 sequences, around 94% seen once.

The V call is TRBV7-9, the J call TRBJ1-2; 8 nucleotides line up with TRBD1. The sequencing sample was made of CD4+ T cells from PBMCs. The clonotype comes from a human donor in good health. The CDR3 here is CASSLAGGGYGYTF. Written as DNA, the CDR3 is TGTGCCAGCAGCTTGGCAGGGGGCGGCTATGGCTACACCTTC.